This TCR beta chain is from a study of cytomegalovirus exposure and HLA in healthy donors. Looking at the study overall: Unique TCRs from HLA-typed donors, approximately 80 million of them, were held in an early data release.

Broader study findings: Analysis was performed later, and it showed HLA-associated TCR beta chains to be more clonally expanded than equally common others.

In the case of this clone: What it recognizes is unknown.

CDR1 is MNHNS and CDR2 is SASEGT in the germline V gene. The V end lost 4 bases, the J end lost 7 bases, and 20 bases lay between the germline ends. The length of the CDR3 is 17 residues. The PCR had 60 Vbeta and 13 Jbeta primers. The assay was immunoSEQ multiplex PCR, and TCRdb's table has in-frame clones only and misses some. The data show some 180,000 clones, with over 60% seen just once and around 1.6% held by the top ten. This TCR came from a man aged 18 to 35 in good health and CMV-seronegative. Input material: PBMCs. The V and J genes are TRBV6-1 and TRBJ1-6; D is perhaps TRBD1 (5 bases). The CDR3 spells CASSGLPGGKGNSPLHF. CDR3 in DNA: TGTGCCAGCAGTGGTCTACCCGGGGGTAAAGGGAATTCACCCCTCCACTTT.